This T cell receptor beta chain was captured in a study of blood T cells in healthy people across ages. A J-beta primer mix and a sample-barcoded 5' primer were used in a second PCR of about 6 to 12 cycles. A single record per CDR3 protein comes from TCRdb applying MiXCR to the 5' RACE reads. The sample contains 1,300,000 or so distinct CDR3 sequences, roughly 60% of which appear only once. Germline CDR1 and CDR2: SGDLS and YYNGEE. The CDR3 runs to 16 residues. Trimming cost V 0 bases and J 5 bases, with 14 bases left between them. This clonotype came up a few times. The rearrangement joins TRBV9 to TRBJ2-2, with a tentative D call TRBD1 (6 bases). The specimen was blood. This receptor was obtained from a man aged 18 to 35 in good health. CDR3 bases: TGTGCCAGCAGCGTAGCTACAGGGTTGAGAACCGGGGAGCTGTTTTTT. It translates to CASSVATGLRTGELFF.